The 17 T cell receptor beta chains reported below all come from one sample, sequenced in a study of T cells after yellow fever vaccination. TCRdb redid the calling of the 5' RACE reads with MiXCR, one entry per CDR3 protein. The data contain just under 600,000 distinct CDR3 sequences, less than 15% of them singletons. Material: PBMCs, obtained on the day of the yellow fever booster vaccination. These receptors came from a man younger than 40 who received the YFV17D yellow fever vaccine.

This clonotype appeared a few times. The chain links TRBV7-8 to TRBJ1-4; 7 nucleotides agree with TRBD1. Germline V gene sequence: CDR1 SGHVS, CDR2 FQNEAQ. The V segment lost 4 bases and the J segment 8 bases; nucleotides outside the gene matches: 7. CDR3 length: 14 amino acids. CDR3 nucleotides: TGTGCCAGCAGCTACCGGACAGGCCGAGAAAAACTGTTTTTT. It codes for CASSYRTGREKLFF.

This clonotype was detected only a few times. The CDR3 is CASSVGVVSGYGYTF. CDR3 sequence (DNA): TGTGCCAGCAGCGTAGGTGTGGTTTCGGGCTATGGCTACACCTTC. The chain couples TRBV9 to TRBJ1-2, with no clear D. The length of the CDR3 is 15 residues. Germline-derived CDR1 and CDR2 are SGDLS and YYNGEE. The V gene lost 0 bases and the J gene lost 4 bases, with 13 bases spanning the gap.

There are a few counts of this clonotype. The chain employs TRBV4-1 and TRBJ2-2, with 11 bases fitting TRBD1. This CDR3 spans 16 amino acids. Losses at the gene ends were 2 bases for V and 4 bases for J; bases not matched to a gene: 3. Looked up from germline, CDR1 is MGHRA and CDR2 is YSYEKL. The CDR3 spells CASSQLGTGGTGELFF. The CDR3 coding sequence is TGCGCCAGCAGCCAACTCGGGACAGGGGGCACCGGGGAGCTGTTTTTT.

The rearrangement uses TRBV29-1 and TRBJ2-7; 8 nucleotides match TRBD2. V was pared by 5 bases and J by 3 bases, with 15 bases of the junction left unmatched. Looked up from germline, CDR1 is SQVTM and CDR2 is ANQGSEA. CDR3 length: 16 amino acids. CDR3 in DNA: TGCAGCGTTAGACCCGTAGCGGGAAGCAACGGCTACGAGCAGTACTTC. It yields the protein CSVRPVAGSNGYEQYF.

This chain joins TRBV27 and TRBJ1-6; D uncertain. There are 17 residues in the CDR3. Germline lookup yields CDR1 MNHEY and CDR2 SMNVEV (reference sequence). Trimming took 3 bases from V and 0 from J, leaving 12 bases between them. This chain's CDR3 is CASSLGSPSSYNSPLHF. CDR3 DNA: TGTGCCAGCAGTTTGGGCAGTCCTAGCTCCTATAATTCACCCCTCCACTTT.

The chain carries TRBV10-3 and TRBJ1-1; D might be TRBD1 (5 bases). The germline V gene encodes CDR1 ENHRY and CDR2 SYGVKD. CDR3 length equals 13 residues. The V end lost 3 bases, the J end lost 8 bases, and 13 bases lay between the germline ends. CDR3 nucleotide sequence: TGTGCCATCAGTGATGAGGGGTGGGGCGAAGCTTTCTTT. Translation gives CAISDEGWGEAFF.

This chain connects TRBV7-2 to TRBJ2-5; no reliable D call. The CDR3 has 17 residues. V gave up 3 bases and J gave up 1 base, with 18 bases separating them. Per the germline V gene, CDR1 is SGHTA and CDR2 is FQGNSA. CDR3 residues: CASSFPWSGSRQETQYF. The CDR3 DNA reads TGTGCCAGCAGCTTCCCTTGGTCGGGTAGCCGCCAAGAGACCCAGTACTTC.

The chain recombines TRBV7-9 with TRBJ2-3; 14 bases agree with TRBD2. Germline V gives CDR1 SEHNR, CDR2 FQNEAQ (reference sequence). The CDR3 loop spans 16 amino acids. The junction had 4 bases not matched to a gene; V was cut back by 5 bases and J by 3 bases. Here the CDR3 reads CASSIGTSGGTDTQYF. The CDR3 DNA sequence: TGTGCCAGCAGCATCGGGACTAGCGGGGGAACAGATACGCAGTATTTT.

This clonotype was counted between two and nine times. V is TRBV12-3 or TRBV12-4 and J is TRBJ1-1; 11 nucleotides agree with TRBD1. The length of the CDR3 is 16 residues. The V segment lost 10 bases and the J segment 3 bases; nucleotides outside the gene matches: 13. CDR3 nucleotide sequence: TGTGCCAACCAGAAGGGACAGGGGGGAATCTACACTGAAGCTTTCTTT. This gives the protein CANQKGQGGIYTEAFF.

As to this clonotype: A much larger clone sits a single nucleotide away, making a read error possible. The J gene is TRBJ2-5, the V gene TRBV7-9; no firm D call. Per the germline V gene, CDR1 is SEHNR and CDR2 is FQNEAQ (reference sequence). V was cut by 0 bases and J by 4 bases, with 6 bases left in between. This CDR3 region has 13 residues. The chain's CDR3 is CASSLAWRETQYF. The CDR3 nucleotides are TGTGCCAGCAGCTTAGCTTGGAGAGAGACCCAGTACTTC.

This chain uses TRBV20-1 with TRBJ2-3; a possible D gene is TRBD1 (5 bases). CDR1 and CDR2 (germline): DFQATT, SNEGSKA (reference sequence). Trimming took off 5 bases at V and 5 bases at J, with 17 bases between the two ends. This CDR3 region has 14 residues. The CDR3 DNA reads TGCAGTGCTCAGACGAGGACATCCTTAGATACGCAGTATTTT. Translating it yields CSAQTRTSLDTQYF.

The DNA for the CDR3 is TGCGCCAGCAGCTTGGCGGGACTAGCGGATAGCACAGATACGCAGTATTTT. Translation: CASSLAGLADSTDTQYF. V and J are TRBV5-1 and TRBJ2-3; 11 bases align to TRBD2. This CDR3 is 17 amino acids long. V shed 0 bases, J shed 0 bases, and the junction held 3 bases outside the gene matches. CDR1 and CDR2 from the germline V gene are SGHRS and YFSETQ.

The sample holds many counts of this clonotype. The rearrangement joins TRBV29-1 to TRBJ2-1; 7 bases line up with TRBD2. The CDR3 is 16 residues long. Germline V gene sequence: CDR1 SQVTM, CDR2 ANQGSEA. The J segment lost 2 bases and the V segment lost 1 base, leaving 8 bases of the junction unmatched. The CDR3 nucleotides read TGCAGCGTTGAAGGTCTAGCGGAAGGAACCTACAATGAGCAGTTCTTC. Encoded protein: CSVEGLAEGTYNEQFF.

There are a few counts of this clonotype. The genes are TRBV10-3 and TRBJ1-1; D gene ambiguous. The length of the CDR3 is 13 residues. From germline, CDR1 is ENHRY and CDR2 SYGVKD. Trimming removed 4 bases from V and 4 bases from J, with 10 bases in between. The CDR3: CAISAAILTEAFF. The CDR3 nucleotides read TGTGCCATCAGTGCTGCGATTCTCACTGAAGCTTTCTTT.

This clonotype was counted many times. The gene calls are TRBV7-2 and TRBJ2-5, with D uncertain. Germline CDR1 reads SGHTA; CDR2 reads FQGNSA. V was pared by 5 bases and J by 3 bases, with 16 bases between. This CDR3 comprises 15 residues. The CDR3 loop is CASSPRPDSKETQYF. CDR3 in DNA: TGTGCCAGCAGCCCCAGACCCGACTCGAAAGAGACCCAGTACTTC. The variable domain in full, with the rest retrieved from reference TRBV7-2 and TRBJ2-5, is GAGVSQSPSNKVTEKGKDVELRCDPISGHTALYWYRQSLGQGLEFLIYFQGNSAPDKSGLPSDRFSAERTGGSVSTLTIQRTQQEDSAVYLCASSPRPDSKETQYFGPGTRLLVL.

This clonotype has a handful of counts. The chain carries TRBV15 and TRBJ1-6; D uncertain. Trimming shortened V by 4 bases and J by 10 bases, and 8 bases separated the two germline ends. This CDR3 comprises 12 residues. The germline CDR1 and CDR2 sequences are LNHNV and YYDKDF (reference sequence). The CDR3 nucleotides read TGTGCCACCAGCACCATAACCTCACCCCTCCACTTT. Encoded protein: CATSTITSPLHF.

This chain connects TRBV7-2 to TRBJ2-7; TRBD1 or TRBD2 may be the D gene (5 bases each). Germline-derived CDR1 and CDR2 are SGHTA and FQGNSA. This CDR3 is 15 amino acids long. V was cut by 5 bases and J by 1 base, with 15 bases left in between. This CDR3 is CASSRRGGDSYEQYF. The CDR3 nucleotides read TGTGCCAGCAGCCGCCGTGGGGGAGATTCCTACGAGCAGTACTTC.